This TCR beta chain was sequenced for a study of regulatory T cells in long-lasting Graves disease (dated by TCRdb to 2020 to 2023). Some background on the complete study: Patients with newly diagnosed Graves' disease had been on antithyroid drugs for under 3 months. The study was conducted in China and was registered as a clinical trial. A total of around 33 samples were covered by TCR sequencing, comprising 13 persistent and around 20 newly diagnosed Graves' disease patients. This study used TCR sequencing and RNA sequencing of peripheral blood to compare persistent Graves' disease patients against newly diagnosed Graves' disease patients.

In the paper's terms, the time point label means: newly diagnosed GD, antithyroid drugs for less than 3 months. For both TCR sequencing and RNA sequencing, RNA was extracted from PBMCs in TRIzol. The diagnosis of Graves' disease was made according to American Thyroid Association guidelines. Patients for the study were recruited at an endocrinology department in Xi'an, China. Each patient gave about 9.1 milliliters of peripheral blood, collected in an EDTA anticoagulant tube. Ficoll Paque Plus density gradient separation was used to isolate PBMCs, and no further T cell sorting was done. RNA quality was checked with an Agilent 2100 Bioanalyzer and agarose gel, and concentration with a NanoDrop 2000. Library creation used multiplex PCR. TCRdb records Illumina HiSeq 4000 as the sequencer. iRepertoire HTBI primers and Arm-PCR amplification of CDR3 regions were used to construct TCR beta libraries. Before sequencing, the PCR products went through gel purification. On the study's bioinformatics: Across samples, about 64 TRBV and 13 to 15 TRBJ segments were identified and used for gene usage analysis of CDR3 amino acid clonotypes. COPE and FqMerger were used to merge filtered high-quality paired reads into contigs. BLAST was used to align contigs to IMGT TRBV, TRBD and TRBJ reference genes, with CDR3 defined following IMGT. Clonotypes above 0.1% frequency were classified as highly expanded clones. Repertoire diversity was measured by Shannon entropy, and V-J evenness by the Gini coefficient. A clonotype found in more than one individual was treated as public. The public reads were run again by TCRdb, first through fastp at Q25 and then through MiXCR, and only productive beta chains were kept. Each CDR3 protein gets just one entry, which takes the most common genes and DNA from the rows behind it. TCRdb's processing, not the study's, gives the V and J calls here. The sample table contains about 350,000 distinct CDR3 sequences; only one count was recorded for approximately 15% of them. The leading ten clones occupy about 32% of the sample.

Points the paper makes about the study in general: Sequencing and analysis were limited to the TCR beta chain. Compared with newly diagnosed patients, persistent Graves' disease patients had lower TCR Shannon entropy and fewer highly expanded clones, which suggests clonal expansion. Only peripheral blood was studied, because thyroid tissue, the primary lesion, was inaccessible. More public clonotypes were shared among persistent patients (fewer than 3,000) than among newly diagnosed patients (966). TRBV28, TRBJ1-2 and TRBJ2-5 were preferentially used in persistent disease, while TRBV20-1 and TRBJ2-1 were favored in newly diagnosed disease. As a limitation, the authors acknowledged that the small sample size may reduce accuracy.

The sample holds many counts of this clonotype. The clone's antigen remains unknown. No much larger clonotype is one base removed from it; base qualities were not supplied. From a lookup of the germline V gene (reference sequence), CDR1 and CDR2 are LGHDT and YNNKEL. From cysteine to phenylalanine, the CDR3 is 13 amino acids long. CDR3 DNA only is kept here, 39 bases in frame from base 1. V sheds 0 bases and J sheds 11 bases, leaving 11 bases between their ends. The same sample was also used in a study of T cells in Graves' hyperthyroidism and ophthalmopathy. The second publication reports: Stable Graves' hyperthyroidism was defined as the absence of progression to ophthalmopathy over 18 months of follow-up. Hyperthyroidism patients were newly diagnosed, with disease duration under 2 months, and aged 18 to 65 years. Patients with uncontrolled infections, other autoimmune diseases, pregnancy or lactation were excluded. Clinical symptoms, serum thyroxine and TRAb, thyroid ultrasound, and orbital computed tomography formed the basis for the diagnoses. A first-round RT-PCR of the TCR CDR3 used the HTBI primer set with the Qiagen OneStep RT-PCR kit. Blood samples also contained most of the expanded thyroid clonotypes (frequency above 0.001), which suggests that blood repertoires may reflect thyroid immune responses. In cross-validation, a model built on a 13 V-J signature told ophthalmopathy apart from stable hyperthyroidism with approximately 90% sensitivity and about 81% specificity, and in testing the same model reached 80%/75%. In validation, progression to ophthalmopathy was predicted by the model with nearly 71% sensitivity and 72.22% specificity, a median of 6.5 months before onset. TCR V-J signatures able to tell the groups apart were searched for in a discovery cohort of 100 patients, of whom more than 40 had Graves' ophthalmopathy and 55 to 60 had stable Graves' hyperthyroidism. Prospective prediction of ophthalmopathy was tested in an independent validation cohort consisting of some 18 hyperthyroidism patients and 15 to 17 patients who later progressed to ophthalmopathy. For training and testing, the 100 patients in the discovery cohort were randomly divided in a 7:3 ratio. In several Graves' hyperthyroidism patients, the study also compared T-cell repertoires from thyroid tissue with T-cell repertoires from blood. After blood sampling, hyperthyroidism patients were treated with methimazole at a starting dose of 30 mg daily, and ophthalmopathy patients were treated with high-dose intravenous methylprednisolone. Libraries were constructed in a second round of multiplex PCR, after which size selection and purification were performed. Libraries were sequenced paired-end with 100 bp reads on an Illumina HiSeq2000. SOAPnuke was used to process the raw data, throwing out any read that contained adapters or uncalled bases, had a mean Phred below 15, or lacked an exact constant-primer or identifier match. COPE v1.2.5 was used to merge high-quality paired reads, and clonotypes were defined as unique nucleotide sequences. MiTCR v1.1 was used to align clonotypes to the IMGT TRBV, TRBD and TRBJ reference segments. Only V-J combinations with frequency above 0.0001, covering 99% to 99.2% of repertoires, were analysed. A TCS score was defined as the ratio of F50 (clonal expansion) to E x V (chaos), with BLOSUM62-based TCRdist applied between CDR3 peptides within each V-J. Welch's t-statistics and random forest reduced 450 to 600 V-J features to 10 to 15, which were used in a naive Bayes classifier (R e1071). No statistical method was used to set the sample size in advance, and investigators knew the group allocation. TCR Vbeta CDR3 sequencing of 120 to 150 peripheral blood samples (43 ophthalmopathy, under 80 hyperthyroidism and around 17 progressor patients) is reported in the paper.

The source material was peripheral blood mononuclear cells (PBMCs), sampled at new diagnosis, from a patient treated with antithyroid drugs. The sequence came from a man in his forties with Graves disease. Donor details come from another sample of the same person, matched by shared clones. The chain is encoded by TRBV3-1 joined to TRBJ1-5; the D segment cannot be called with confidence. The CDR3 corresponds to CASSQDSGRSQHF. The nucleotide sequence reads as follows: TGTGCCAGCAGCCAAGATTCCGGCCGGTCCCAGCATTTT.